The 7 T cell receptor beta chains given below trace back to one sample, sequenced in a study of shared clonotypes between healthy human individuals. Here immunoSEQ multiplex PCR was the method, and the copy in TCRdb shows in-frame clones only, minus some. The top ten clones hold around 10% of a sample with some 200,000 clones, about 65% of them seen once. Sequenced: memory CD4+ T cells sorted from blood. The subset: CD45RA-negative fraction. All receptors come from a man aged 25-40 years in good health.

In nucleotides, the CDR3 is TGTGCCAGCAGCTCAGAAGACACGAAGAACACTGAAGCTTTCTTT. Its translation: CASSSEDTKNTEAFF. This chain connects TRBV7-3 to TRBJ1-1; D is undetermined. V was trimmed by 4 bases and J by 1 base, leaving 13 bases between them. This CDR3 is built from 15 residues. In germline, CDR1 is SGHTA, CDR2 FQGTGA.

The chain has TRBV9 and TRBJ2-7, with 10 bases aligning to TRBD1. Germline V gene data show CDR1 as SGDLS and CDR2 as YYNGEE. V was clipped by 3 bases and J by 6 bases; unmatched bases: 6. This CDR3 contains 14 residues. The CDR3 loop reads CASSAGTGVGEQYF. The CDR3 DNA is TGTGCCAGCAGCGCCGGGACAGGGGTCGGCGAGCAGTACTTC.

The V call is TRBV28, the J call TRBJ1-5; D uncertain. CDR3 length equals 14 residues. Germline CDR1 MDHEN, CDR2 SYDVKM. Trimming cost V 2 bases and J 5 bases, with 10 bases left between them. The DNA of the CDR3 is TGTGCCAGCAGTTTAACGAGACTCCATCAGCCCCAGCATTTT. It specifies CASSLTRLHQPQHF.

V and J are TRBV7-9 and TRBJ2-2; D remains ambiguous. The CDR3 is 12 residues long. Trimming stripped 1 base from V and 7 bases from J, with 4 bases between. Germline V lookup: CDR1 SEHNR, CDR2 FQNEAQ (reference sequence). CDR3 amino acids: CASSLENGELFF. CDR3 sequence (DNA): TGTGCCAGCAGCTTAGAAAACGGGGAGCTGTTTTTT.

The rearrangement links TRBV5-1 to TRBJ2-7; either TRBD1 or TRBD2 may fit D (5 bases each). CDR1 and CDR2 from the germline V gene are SGHRS and YFSETQ. There are 14 residues in the CDR3. V lost 3 bases to trimming and J lost 6 bases, with 16 bases between them. The CDR3 is CASSSFEGLSEQYF. The CDR3 DNA sequence: TGCGCCAGCAGCTCGTTTGAGGGGCTCTCCGAGCAGTACTTC. The variable domain in full, with the rest retrieved from reference TRBV5-1 and TRBJ2-7, is KAGVTQTPRYLIKTRGQQVTLSCSPISGHRSVSWYQQTPGQGLQFLFEYFSETQRNKGNFPGRFSGRQFSNSRSEMNVSTLELGDSALYLCASSSFEGLSEQYFGPGTRLTVT.

This clone was counted a few times. The CDR3 DNA sequence: TGTGCCAGCAGCCGCGTCGGGGGCCTAAATGAGCAGTTCTTC. This codes for CASSRVGGLNEQFF. The rearrangement links TRBV5-4 to TRBJ2-1, with D perhaps given as TRBD1 or TRBD2 (6 bases each). Germline V gives CDR1 SGHNT, CDR2 YYREEE (reference sequence). This CDR3 spans 14 amino acids. Trimming took 4 bases from V and 7 from J, leaving 15 bases between them.

The chain has TRBV5-1 and TRBJ1-2; TRBD1 aligns across 8 bases. The CDR3 spans 15 residues. The junction had 11 bases not matched to a gene; V was cut back by 4 bases and J by 6 bases. Germline loops: CDR1 SGHRS, CDR2 YFSETQ. The CDR3 sequence: CASSPTRQGRNGYTF. CDR3 DNA: TGCGCCAGCAGCCCAACCAGACAGGGGAGAAATGGCTACACCTTC.